Listed below are T cell receptor beta chains from one sample, sequenced in a study of blood T cell repertoires in COVID-19. Repertoires were generated with immunoSEQ multiplex PCR, while TCRdb's copy carries only in-frame clones and drops some. The data hold around 250,000 clones, with around 90% observed a single time. Material for sequencing was PBMCs or T cells enriched from blood (not recorded which). The receptor source for this set is a human donor in a cohort exposed to, infected with or recovered from COVID-19 (not recorded which). The donor label of this sample is uncertain. The CDR3 runs from the conserved cysteine through the conserved F or W. Fields, in order: J gene, D gene, clone size, V gene, CDR3 DNA, CDR3 protein. The D gene is left open where the match is weak. Clone size, where shown, is once, few, many, or a class for clones that have expanded.

j_call: TRBJ2-7; d_call: .; clone_size: .; v_call: TRBV21-1; cdr3_nt: TGTGCCAGCAGCAAAAAGGTGACAGACTCCTACGAGCAGTACTTC; cdr3_aa: CASSKKVTDSYEQYF
j_call: TRBJ2-2; d_call: TRBD1; clone_size: .; v_call: TRBV18; cdr3_nt: TGTGCCAGCTCATTTCCGGGACAGACGGCCACCGGGGAGCTGTTTTTT; cdr3_aa: CASSFPGQTATGELFF
j_call: TRBJ1-6; d_call: TRBD1; clone_size: .; v_call: TRBV25-1; cdr3_nt: TGTGCCAGCAGTGAACGCGACAGGGTCTATAATTCACCCCTCCACTTT; cdr3_aa: CASSERDRVYNSPLHF
j_call: TRBJ1-1; d_call: .; clone_size: .; v_call: TRBV15; cdr3_nt: TGTGCCACCAGCAGAGACAGGTCCGATGCTTTCTTT; cdr3_aa: CATSRDRSDAFF
j_call: TRBJ1-5; d_call: TRBD1; clone_size: .; v_call: TRBV5-4; cdr3_nt: TGTGCCAGCAGCCTGGGCCCGCAGGGGGTGGATCAGCCCCAGCATTTT; cdr3_aa: CASSLGPQGVDQPQHF
j_call: TRBJ2-3; d_call: .; clone_size: .; v_call: TRBV24-1; cdr3_nt: TGTGCCACCTCGCCTTCAGCGGCCACGGAGGGAGATACGCAGTATTTT; cdr3_aa: CATSPSAATEGDTQYF
j_call: TRBJ2-3; d_call: TRBD1; clone_size: .; v_call: TRBV5-6; cdr3_nt: TGTGCCAGCAGCCTCAACCGGGACAGGGGTACAGATACGCAGTATTTT; cdr3_aa: CASSLNRDRGTDTQYF
j_call: TRBJ2-7; d_call: TRBD2; clone_size: .; v_call: TRBV4-2; cdr3_nt: TGTGCCAGCAGCCAAGGTCGACTAGCGGATCTCCCCCCCGGATCCTACGAGCAGTACTTC; cdr3_aa: CASSQGRLADLPPGSYEQYF
j_call: TRBJ2-5; d_call: .; clone_size: .; v_call: TRBV7-7; cdr3_nt: TGTGCCAGCAGCCTCACCGCGGGGGCGGGAGAGACCCAGTACTTC; cdr3_aa: CASSLTAGAGETQYF
j_call: TRBJ2-7; d_call: .; clone_size: .; v_call: TRBV30; cdr3_nt: TGTGCCTGGAGTGTCGGGTCAGGGGACTACGAGCAGTACTTC; cdr3_aa: CAWSVGSGDYEQYF
j_call: TRBJ1-1; d_call: TRBD1; clone_size: .; v_call: TRBV7-9; cdr3_nt: TGTGCCAGCAGCTTATACAGGGGGGGCCTGAACACTGAAGCTTTCTTT; cdr3_aa: CASSLYRGGLNTEAFF
j_call: TRBJ2-7; d_call: .; clone_size: .; v_call: TRBV5-4; cdr3_nt: TGTGCCAGCAGCTTGGGTAGCATGTCCTACGAGCAGTACTTC; cdr3_aa: CASSLGSMSYEQYF
j_call: TRBJ1-1; d_call: .; clone_size: .; v_call: TRBV19; cdr3_nt: TGTGCCAGTAGTCCAGGGACACTGATGAACACTGAAGCTTTCTTT; cdr3_aa: CASSPGTLMNTEAFF
j_call: TRBJ2-2; d_call: TRBD2; clone_size: once; v_call: TRBV7-2; cdr3_nt: TGTGCCAGCAGCCCACGGGCGGGGGGGCCGGCGAACACCGGGGAGCTGTTTTTT; cdr3_aa: CASSPRAGGPANTGELFF
j_call: TRBJ1-2; d_call: TRBD1; clone_size: .; v_call: TRBV5-1; cdr3_nt: TGCGCCAGCAGCTTGGAACGACAGGGAGGCTACACCTTC; cdr3_aa: CASSLERQGGYTF
j_call: TRBJ2-1; d_call: TRBD2; clone_size: .; v_call: TRBV13; cdr3_nt: TGTGCCAGCAGCTCCGGGACTAGCGGGGGGCCCTCCTACAATGAGCAGTTCTTC; cdr3_aa: CASSSGTSGGPSYNEQFF
j_call: TRBJ2-3; d_call: .; clone_size: .; v_call: TRBV19; cdr3_nt: TGTGCCAGTAGTCCCCGGGGCGGGGGCACAGATACGCAGTATTTT; cdr3_aa: CASSPRGGGTDTQYF
j_call: TRBJ1-6; d_call: TRBD1; clone_size: .; v_call: TRBV30; cdr3_nt: TGTGCCTGGGGCGGGACAGGGGATTCACCCCTCCACTTT; cdr3_aa: CAWGGTGDSPLHF
j_call: TRBJ2-1; d_call: TRBD1; clone_size: .; v_call: TRBV9; cdr3_nt: TGTGCCAGCAGCGAAACCGGGACAGGGGGTTTGAGTGAGCAGTTCTTC; cdr3_aa: CASSETGTGGLSEQFF
j_call: TRBJ1-5; d_call: TRBD1; clone_size: .; v_call: TRBV12-3/TRBV12-4; cdr3_nt: TGTGCCAGCAGTTTTCAGGGGGATCAGCCCCAGCATTTT; cdr3_aa: CASSFQGDQPQHF
j_call: TRBJ1-3; d_call: TRBD1; clone_size: .; v_call: TRBV19; cdr3_nt: TGTGCCAGTATGGACAGGGAAGGAGGAAACACCATATATTTT; cdr3_aa: CASMDREGGNTIYF
j_call: TRBJ2-1; d_call: TRBD2; clone_size: .; v_call: TRBV5-1; cdr3_nt: TGCGCCAGCAGCTTGACTAGCGGGCATGAGCAGTTCTTC; cdr3_aa: CASSLTSGHEQFF
j_call: TRBJ2-1; d_call: TRBD2; clone_size: .; v_call: TRBV3-1/TRBV3-2; cdr3_nt: TGTGCCAGCAGCCAAGATATAGCGGGGGGAATGTACAATGAGCAGTTCTTC; cdr3_aa: CASSQDIAGGMYNEQFF
j_call: TRBJ1-5; d_call: .; clone_size: few; v_call: TRBV19; cdr3_nt: TGTGCCAGTAGCACAGAACACAATCAGCCCCAGCATTTT; cdr3_aa: CASSTEHNQPQHF
j_call: TRBJ1-6; d_call: .; clone_size: .; v_call: TRBV28; cdr3_nt: TGTGCCAGCAGTTTACCGGGGTTTGGTTCACCCCTCCACTTT; cdr3_aa: CASSLPGFGSPLHF
j_call: TRBJ2-1; d_call: TRBD2; clone_size: .; v_call: TRBV6-1; cdr3_nt: TGTGCCAGCAGTGCCCCTAGCGGGGCTTCCTACAATGAGCAGTTCTTC; cdr3_aa: CASSAPSGASYNEQFF
j_call: TRBJ1-1; d_call: .; clone_size: .; v_call: TRBV14; cdr3_nt: TGTGCCAGCAGCCGACTCAACGGGAACACTGAAGCTTTCTTT; cdr3_aa: CASSRLNGNTEAFF
j_call: TRBJ1-4; d_call: TRBD1; clone_size: .; v_call: TRBV7-9; cdr3_nt: TGTGCCAGCAGCCCCGTAGGACAGGGTAATGAAAAACTGTTTTTT; cdr3_aa: CASSPVGQGNEKLFF
j_call: TRBJ2-7; d_call: TRBD2; clone_size: .; v_call: TRBV30; cdr3_nt: TGTGCCTGGAGTGATGAGGCTAGCGGGGGGGCCGGTTACGAGCAGTACTTC; cdr3_aa: CAWSDEASGGAGYEQYF
j_call: TRBJ2-2; d_call: TRBD1; clone_size: .; v_call: TRBV4-1; cdr3_nt: TGCGCCAGCAGCCAAGACCGGGACAGGGTTACCGGGGAGCTGTTTTTT; cdr3_aa: CASSQDRDRVTGELFF
j_call: TRBJ1-3; d_call: TRBD1; clone_size: .; v_call: TRBV18; cdr3_nt: TGTGCCAGCTCAGCTGGACAGGGAACTGGAAACACCATATATTTT; cdr3_aa: CASSAGQGTGNTIYF
j_call: TRBJ1-1; d_call: TRBD1; clone_size: .; v_call: TRBV2; cdr3_nt: TGTGCCAGCAGCGCTTTCGGGACAGGGGAGATGAACACTGAAGCTTTCTTT; cdr3_aa: CASSAFGTGEMNTEAFF
j_call: TRBJ2-7; d_call: .; clone_size: .; v_call: TRBV6-5; cdr3_nt: TGTGCCAGCAGATCACAGGGACGCTCCTACGAGCAGTACTTC; cdr3_aa: CASRSQGRSYEQYF